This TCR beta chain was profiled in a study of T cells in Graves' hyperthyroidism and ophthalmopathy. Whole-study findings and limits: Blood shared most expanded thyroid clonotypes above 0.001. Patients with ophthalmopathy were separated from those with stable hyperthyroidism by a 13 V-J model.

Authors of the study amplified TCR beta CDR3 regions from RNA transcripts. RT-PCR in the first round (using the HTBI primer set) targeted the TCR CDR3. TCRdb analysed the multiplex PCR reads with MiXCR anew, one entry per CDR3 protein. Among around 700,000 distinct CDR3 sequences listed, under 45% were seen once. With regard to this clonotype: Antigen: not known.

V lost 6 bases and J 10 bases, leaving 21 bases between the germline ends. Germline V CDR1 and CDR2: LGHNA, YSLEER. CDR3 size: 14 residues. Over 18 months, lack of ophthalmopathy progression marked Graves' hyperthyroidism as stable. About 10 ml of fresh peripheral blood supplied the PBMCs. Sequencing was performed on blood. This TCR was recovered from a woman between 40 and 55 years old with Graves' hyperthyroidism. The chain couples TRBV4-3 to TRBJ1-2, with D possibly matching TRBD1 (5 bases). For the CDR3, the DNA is TGCGCCAGCAGTCTTCAACAGGAGTCTTACGACTACACCTTC. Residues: CASSLQQESYDYTF.